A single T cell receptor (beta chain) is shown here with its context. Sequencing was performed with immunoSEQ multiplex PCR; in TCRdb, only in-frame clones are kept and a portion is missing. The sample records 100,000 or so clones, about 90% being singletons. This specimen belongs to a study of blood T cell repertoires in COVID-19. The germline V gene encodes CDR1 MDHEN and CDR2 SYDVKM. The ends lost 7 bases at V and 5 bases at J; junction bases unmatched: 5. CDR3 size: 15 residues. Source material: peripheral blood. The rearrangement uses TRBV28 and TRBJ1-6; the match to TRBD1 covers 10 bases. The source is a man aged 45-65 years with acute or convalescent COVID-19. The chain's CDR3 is CASTPGQGDNSPLHF. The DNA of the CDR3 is TGTGCCAGCACCCCTGGACAGGGGGATAATTCACCCCTCCACTTT.